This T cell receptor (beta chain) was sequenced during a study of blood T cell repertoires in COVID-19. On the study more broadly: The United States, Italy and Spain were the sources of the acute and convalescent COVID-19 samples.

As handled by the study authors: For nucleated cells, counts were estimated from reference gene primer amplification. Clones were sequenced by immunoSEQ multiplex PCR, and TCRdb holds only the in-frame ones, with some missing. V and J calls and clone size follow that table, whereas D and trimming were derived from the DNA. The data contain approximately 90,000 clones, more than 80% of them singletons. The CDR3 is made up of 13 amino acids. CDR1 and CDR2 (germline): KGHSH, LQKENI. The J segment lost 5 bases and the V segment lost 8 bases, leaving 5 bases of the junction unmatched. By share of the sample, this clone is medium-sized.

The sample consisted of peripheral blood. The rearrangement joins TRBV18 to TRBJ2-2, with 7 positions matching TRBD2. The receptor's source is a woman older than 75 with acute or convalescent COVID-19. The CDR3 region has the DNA TGTGCCAGCCCCAGCGGGGAAACCGGGGAGCTGTTTTTT. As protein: CASPSGETGELFF.